Following are 23 T cell receptor beta chains from one sample sequenced in a study of blood T cell repertoires in COVID-19. This table comes from immunoSEQ multiplex PCR, and its TCRdb copy is limited to in-frame clones, with some not included. The table lists some 200,000 clones, roughly 87% of them singletons. Sequences were obtained from peripheral blood. The receptors shown here come from a woman aged 35 to 49 with acute or convalescent COVID-19.

J is TRBJ1-2 and V is TRBV27; 10 nucleotides agree with TRBD1. This CDR3 contains 14 residues. Germline loops: CDR1 MNHEY, CDR2 SMNVEV (reference sequence). V gave up 6 bases and J gave up 3 bases; unmatched junction bases: 4. The CDR3 loop reads CASSTGTGDYGYTF. In DNA, the CDR3 is TGTGCCAGCAGCACCGGGACAGGGGACTATGGCTACACCTTC.

The V and J genes are TRBV24-1 and TRBJ2-5; 9 bases are a match to TRBD2. Germline CDR1 KGHDR, CDR2 SFDVKD. With V trimmed by 9 bases and J by 2 bases, 6 bases remained unmatched. CDR3 length: 14 amino acids. CDR3 sequence (DNA): TGTGCCACCGGGGCTAGCGGGGTTCAAGAGACCCAGTACTTC. This gives the protein CATGASGVQETQYF.

V is TRBV19 and J is TRBJ2-7; 11 bases align to TRBD2. Trimming took 6 bases from V and 5 from J; bases not matched to a gene: 12. From germline, CDR1 is LNHDA and CDR2 SQIVND (reference sequence). CDR3 length equals 16 residues. This CDR3 is CASSVLAGGLVHEQYF. The CDR3 nucleotides are TGTGCCAGTAGCGTCCTAGCGGGAGGACTCGTCCACGAGCAGTACTTC.

The chain is built from TRBV5-5 and TRBJ1-5; unclear D gene. The CDR3 has 14 amino acids. Trimming stripped 4 bases from V and 6 bases from J, with 14 bases between. Germline assignment: CDR1 SGHKS and CDR2 YYEKEE (reference sequence). CDR3 sequence reads: CASSPRGMGQPQHF. CDR3 DNA sequence: TGTGCCAGCAGCCCGCGAGGGATGGGTCAGCCCCAGCATTTT.

The chain carries TRBV29-1 and TRBJ1-2; D possibly corresponds to TRBD1 (6 bases). The CDR3 contains 14 residues. Germline assignment: CDR1 SQVTM and CDR2 ANQGSEA. Between the trimmed V and J ends, which lost 7 bases and 7 bases, there was a span of 22 bases. In DNA, the CDR3 is TGCAGCGCTGCCCCCACAGGGACGGGTGGTGGCTACACCTTC. It codes for CSAAPTGTGGGYTF.

The gene calls are TRBV5-6 and TRBJ2-3, with a possible D match to TRBD2 (5 bases). V gave up 0 bases and J gave up 0 bases, with 11 bases separating them. This CDR3 has 16 amino acids. The germline CDR1 and CDR2 sequences are SGHDT and YYEEEE. CDR3 region: CASSLGASPSTDTQYF. The CDR3 region has the DNA TGTGCCAGCAGCTTGGGGGCTAGCCCTAGCACAGATACGCAGTATTTT. The full variable domain, in which reference TRBV5-6 and TRBJ2-3 provide the parts outside the CDR3, is DAGVTQSPTHLIKTRGQQVTLRCSPKSGHDTVSWYQQALGQGPQFIFQYYEEEERQRGNFPDRFSGHQFPNYSSELNVNALLLGDSALYLCASSLGASPSTDTQYFGPGTRLTVL.

The chain uses TRBV29-1 and TRBJ1-4, with D unresolved. Germline V lookup: CDR1 SQVTM, CDR2 ANQGSEA. The CDR3 is made up of 13 amino acids. Trimming cost V 2 bases and J 5 bases, with 9 bases left between them. The DNA of the CDR3 is TGCAGCGTTGAATTCGGTTCAAATGAAAAACTGTTTTTT. It specifies CSVEFGSNEKLFF.

The chain has TRBV18 and TRBJ2-7, with D tentatively TRBD1 (5 bases). V was shortened by 3 bases and J by 3 bases, with 15 bases between the two germline ends. The V gene's germline CDR1 is KGHSH and CDR2 LQKENI. CDR3 size: 15 residues. CDR3 coding DNA: TGTGCCAGCTCACCGGGGCTTACTCCCTTCTACGAGCAGTACTTC. Translating it yields CASSPGLTPFYEQYF.

This clone has only one observation. The gene calls are TRBV12-3 or TRBV12-4 and TRBJ1-5; D is perhaps TRBD1 (5 bases). V lost 5 bases, J lost 4 bases, and 9 bases lay in between. The CDR3 length is 13 residues. CDR3 sequence: CASSGRGNQPQHF. CDR3 sequence (DNA): TGTGCCAGCAGTGGGCGGGGGAATCAGCCCCAGCATTTT.

This sequence joins TRBV18 and TRBJ1-1; no reliable D call. V was clipped by 3 bases and J by 6 bases, with 17 bases between them. The germline V gene has CDR1 KGHSH and CDR2 LQKENI. This CDR3 region has 15 residues. The CDR3 DNA reads TGTGCCAGCTCACCCGATGAGGCGGCCCACGCTGAAGCTTTCTTT. It specifies CASSPDEAAHAEAFF.

The CDR3 region is CASSLVSGVEQFF. Written as DNA, the CDR3 is TGTGCCAGCAGCTTAGTCTCGGGGGTCGAACAGTTCTTC. The rearrangement links TRBV7-3 to TRBJ2-1; TRBD2 might be the D (6 bases). Per the germline V gene, CDR1 is SGHTA and CDR2 is FQGTGA. The ends were cut back, 2 bases at V and 13 bases at J, with 15 bases in the middle. The CDR3 runs to 13 residues.

This clone has at least ten counts. The chain is built from TRBV27 and TRBJ1-2, with 9 bases matching TRBD1. The CDR3 covers 14 residues. After removal of 5 bases from V and 7 bases from J, the junction contained 8 bases not matched to a gene. CDR1 is MNHEY and CDR2 is SMNVEV in the germline V gene (reference sequence). DNA of the CDR3: TGTGCCAGCAGTCCCTCGGGACAGGGTTTTGGCTACACCTTC. Amino acids: CASSPSGQGFGYTF.

V is TRBV5-6 and J is TRBJ1-5, with D perhaps matching TRBD1 (6 bases). Germline CDR1 and CDR2: SGHDT and YYEEEE. The CDR3 length is 13 residues. V shed 4 bases and J shed 5 bases, with 10 bases lying between them. Written as DNA, the CDR3 is TGTGCCAGCAGCCGGGACATCGATCAGCCCCAGCATTTT. It encodes CASSRDIDQPQHF.

This clone showed up just once. The chain couples TRBV5-4 to TRBJ2-5; TRBD1 matches at 7 bases. Trimming took 1 base from V and 3 from J; bases not matched to a gene: 3. The CDR3 spans 14 residues. Germline CDR1 reads SGHNT; CDR2 reads YYREEE (reference sequence). The CDR3: CASSLWDSKETQYF. DNA of the CDR3: TGTGCCAGCAGCTTGTGGGACAGTAAAGAGACCCAGTACTTC.

In DNA, the CDR3 is TGTGCCATCAGAGAAGCGCCCGGGGAGCTGTTTTTT. This translates into CAIREAPGELFF. The chain combines TRBV10-3 with TRBJ2-2; unclear D gene. The CDR3 totals 12 residues. V was cut by 6 bases and J by 6 bases, with 8 bases left in between. CDR1 and CDR2 (germline): ENHRY, SYGVKD.

This clone was detected once. This chain links TRBV4-2 with TRBJ1-1; 7 bases are shared with TRBD1. Germline loops: CDR1 LGHNA, CDR2 YNFKEQ. The trim removed 0 bases at V and 4 bases at J, leaving 5 bases unmatched. This CDR3 comprises 15 residues. The CDR3 loop is CASSQEGQRSTEAFF. The CDR3 DNA reads as TGTGCCAGCAGCCAAGAGGGACAGCGTTCCACTGAAGCTTTCTTT.

The genes are TRBV7-8 and TRBJ1-1; weak D call: TRBD1 (5 bases). The V and J ends lost 1 base and 1 base respectively, with 7 bases between them. Germline lookup yields CDR1 SGHVS and CDR2 FQNEAQ. There are 14 residues in the CDR3. DNA of the CDR3: TGTGCCAGCAGCTTAGGACAGCAGAACACTGAAGCTTTCTTT. Its protein product is CASSLGQQNTEAFF.

V usage is TRBV9 and J usage is TRBJ2-3, with 10 bases identical to TRBD2. This CDR3 is 17 amino acids long. Germline loops: CDR1 SGDLS, CDR2 YYNGEE. The ends lost 0 bases at V and 2 bases at J; junction bases unmatched: 6. CDR3 sequence reads: CASSVGLAGANTDTQYF. CDR3 bases: TGTGCCAGCAGCGTAGGGCTAGCGGGGGCCAACACAGATACGCAGTATTTT.

The sample holds one count of this clone. The genes are TRBV3-1 (or the pseudogene TRBV3-2) and TRBJ1-1; 8 bases match TRBD1. The junction had 2 bases not matched to a gene; V was cut back by 1 base and J by 7 bases. Per germline, CDR1 LGHDT and CDR2 YNNKEL (reference sequence). The CDR3 totals 13 residues. The CDR3 sequence is CASSQAGGVEAFF. Here the CDR3 DNA reads TGTGCCAGCAGCCAAGCAGGGGGCGTTGAAGCTTTCTTT.

This chain joins TRBV27 and TRBJ1-1; a weak D match, TRBD1 (6 bases). From germline, CDR1 is MNHEY and CDR2 SMNVEV (reference sequence). The CDR3 runs 14 residues. Trimming shortened V by 2 bases and J by 4 bases, and 11 bases separated the two germline ends. This CDR3 reads CASSLAGAFTEAFF. The DNA for the CDR3 is TGTGCCAGCAGTTTAGCGGGGGCGTTCACTGAAGCTTTCTTT.

CDR3 coding DNA: TGTGCCAGCAGCCCGGCAGCTCGGGGGCAGTTCTTC. Its translation is CASSPAARGQFF. The chain combines TRBV7-9 with TRBJ2-1; a possible D gene is TRBD2 (5 bases). V lost 5 bases and J lost 12, with 14 bases in between. The V gene's germline CDR1 is SEHNR and CDR2 FQNEAQ (reference sequence). The CDR3 consists of 12 residues.

The rearrangement uses TRBV18 and TRBJ1-2, with a weak D call TRBD1 (6 bases). This CDR3 has 12 amino acids. Trimming shortened V by 4 bases and J by 7 bases, and 10 bases separated the two germline ends. CDR1 is KGHSH and CDR2 is LQKENI in the germline V gene. CDR3: CASSQQDSGYTF. The CDR3 nucleotides read TGTGCCAGCTCACAGCAGGACAGTGGCTACACCTTC. Variable domain in full (rest from reference TRBV18 and TRBJ1-2): NAGVMQNPRHLVRRRGQEARLRCSPMKGHSHVYWYRQLPEEGLKFMVYLQKENIIDESGMPKERFSAEFPKEGPSILRIQQVVRGDSAAYFCASSQQDSGYTFGSGTRLTVV.

This clone is a singleton in its sample. The V and J genes are TRBV15 and TRBJ1-6; 8 bases align to TRBD1. V lost 1 base to trimming and J lost 1 base; unmatched junction nucleotides: 3. The CDR3 loop spans 17 amino acids. The germline gives CDR1 LNHNV, CDR2 YYDKDF (reference sequence). The CDR3 DNA reads as TGTGCCACCAGCAGAGGAACAGGGGGATCCTATAATTCACCCCTCCACTTT. As protein: CATSRGTGGSYNSPLHF.